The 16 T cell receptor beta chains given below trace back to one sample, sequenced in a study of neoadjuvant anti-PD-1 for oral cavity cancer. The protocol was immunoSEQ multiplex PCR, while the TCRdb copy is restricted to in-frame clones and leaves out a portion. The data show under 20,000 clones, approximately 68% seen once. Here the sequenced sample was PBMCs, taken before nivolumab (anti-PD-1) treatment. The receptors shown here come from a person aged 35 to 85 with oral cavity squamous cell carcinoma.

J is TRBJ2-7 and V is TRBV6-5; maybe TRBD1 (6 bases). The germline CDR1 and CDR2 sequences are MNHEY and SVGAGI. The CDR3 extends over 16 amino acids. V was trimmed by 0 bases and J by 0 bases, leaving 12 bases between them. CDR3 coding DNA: TGTGCCAGCAGTTACTCGGGGGCTGCTAGCTCCTACGAGCAGTACTTC. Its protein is CASSYSGAASSYEQYF.

CDR3 coding DNA: TGTGCCAGCAGTGGGGAAATAGCTGGGGCCAACGTCCTGACTTTC. This translates into CASSGEIAGANVLTF. This rearrangement joins TRBV6-1 to TRBJ2-6; D is uncertain. Germline lookup yields CDR1 MNHNS and CDR2 SASEGT. This CDR3 comprises 15 residues. The germline V and J ends were trimmed by 4 bases and 2 bases, with 9 bases remaining between them.

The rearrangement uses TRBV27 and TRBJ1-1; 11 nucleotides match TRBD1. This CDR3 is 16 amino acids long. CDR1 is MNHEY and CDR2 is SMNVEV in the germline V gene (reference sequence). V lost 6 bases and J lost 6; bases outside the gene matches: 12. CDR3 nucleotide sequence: TGTGCCAGCAGCCCCGGACAGGGGGCTTGGCAAGCTGAAGCTTTCTTT. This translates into CASSPGQGAWQAEAFF.

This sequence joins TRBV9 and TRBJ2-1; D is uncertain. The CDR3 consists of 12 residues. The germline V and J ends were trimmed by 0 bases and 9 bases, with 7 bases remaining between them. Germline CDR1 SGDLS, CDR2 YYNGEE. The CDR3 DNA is TGTGCCAGCAGCGTAGACTGGGGTGAGCAGTTCTTC. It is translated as CASSVDWGEQFF.

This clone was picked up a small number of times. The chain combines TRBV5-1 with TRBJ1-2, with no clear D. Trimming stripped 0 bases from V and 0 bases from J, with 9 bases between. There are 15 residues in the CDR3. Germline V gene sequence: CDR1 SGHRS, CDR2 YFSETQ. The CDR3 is CASSLEGYSNYGYTF. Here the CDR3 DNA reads TGCGCCAGCAGCTTGGAAGGATACTCTAACTATGGCTACACCTTC.

The CDR3 DNA reads as TGCGCCAGCAGTGAGGACGGGTGGAGGGACGAGCAGTACTTC. It codes for CASSEDGWRDEQYF. V is TRBV10-1 and J is TRBJ2-7, with a tentative D call TRBD2 (6 bases). The V end lost 2 bases, the J end lost 5 bases, and 13 bases lay between the germline ends. Germline V CDR1 and CDR2: WNHNN, SYGVQD (reference sequence). The CDR3 has 14 amino acids.

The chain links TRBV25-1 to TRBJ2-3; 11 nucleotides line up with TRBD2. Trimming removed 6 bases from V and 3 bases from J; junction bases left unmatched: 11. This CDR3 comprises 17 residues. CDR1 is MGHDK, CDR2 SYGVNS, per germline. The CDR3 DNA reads TGTGCCAGCAGAAGCACAATGACTAGCGGGAAAACAGATACGCAGTATTTT. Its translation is CASRSTMTSGKTDTQYF.

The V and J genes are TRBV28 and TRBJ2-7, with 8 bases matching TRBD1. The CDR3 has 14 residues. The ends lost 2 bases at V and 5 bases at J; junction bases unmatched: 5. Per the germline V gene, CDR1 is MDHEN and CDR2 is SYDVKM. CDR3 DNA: TGTGCCAGCAGTTTAAAGGACAGGGTGAACGAGCAGTACTTC. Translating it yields CASSLKDRVNEQYF.

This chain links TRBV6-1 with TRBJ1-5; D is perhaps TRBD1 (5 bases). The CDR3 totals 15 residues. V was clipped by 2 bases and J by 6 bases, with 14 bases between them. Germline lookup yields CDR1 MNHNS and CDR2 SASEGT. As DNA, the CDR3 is TGTGCCAGCAGTGAATTGGGGGGGAGCGGTCAGCCCCAGCATTTT. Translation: CASSELGGSGQPQHF.

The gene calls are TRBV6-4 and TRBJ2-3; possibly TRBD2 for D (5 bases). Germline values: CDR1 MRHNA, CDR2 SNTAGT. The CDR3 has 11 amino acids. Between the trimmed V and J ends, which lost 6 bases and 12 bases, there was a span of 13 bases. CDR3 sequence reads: CASRPRGRQYF. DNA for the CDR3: TGTGCCAGCAGACCCCGGGGTCGACAGTATTTT.

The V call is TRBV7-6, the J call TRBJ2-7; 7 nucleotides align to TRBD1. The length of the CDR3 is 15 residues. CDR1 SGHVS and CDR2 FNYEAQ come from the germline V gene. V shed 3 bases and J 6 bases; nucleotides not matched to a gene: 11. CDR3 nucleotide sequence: TGTGCCAGCAGCTTTATGGGACAGACTCCGAGCGAGCAGTACTTC. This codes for CASSFMGQTPSEQYF.

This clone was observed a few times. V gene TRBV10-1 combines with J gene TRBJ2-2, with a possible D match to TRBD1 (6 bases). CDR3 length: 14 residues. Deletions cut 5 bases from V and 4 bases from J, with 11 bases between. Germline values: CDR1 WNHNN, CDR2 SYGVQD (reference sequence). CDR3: CASSYQGLTGELFF. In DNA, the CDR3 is TGCGCCAGCAGTTACCAGGGGCTCACCGGGGAGCTGTTTTTT.

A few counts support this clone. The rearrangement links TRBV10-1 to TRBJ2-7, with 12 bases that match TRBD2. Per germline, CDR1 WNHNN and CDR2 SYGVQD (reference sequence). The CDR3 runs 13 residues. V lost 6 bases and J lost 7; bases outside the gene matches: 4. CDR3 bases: TGCGCCAGCAGACCCGGGACTAGCGGGGAGCAGTACTTC. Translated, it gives CASRPGTSGEQYF.

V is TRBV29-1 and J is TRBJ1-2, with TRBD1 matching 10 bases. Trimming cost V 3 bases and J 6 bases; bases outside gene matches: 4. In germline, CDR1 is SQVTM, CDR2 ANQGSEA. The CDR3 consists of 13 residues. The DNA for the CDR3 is TGCAGCGTTGATTGGGACAGGGGCGATGGCTACACCTTC. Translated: CSVDWDRGDGYTF.

The CDR3 is CASSEQSPPAGTYNEQFF. In nucleotides, the CDR3 is TGTGCCAGCAGCGAACAGTCCCCCCCAGCGGGGACTTACAATGAGCAGTTCTTC. The chain carries TRBV6-1 and TRBJ2-1; 7 bases map to TRBD2. Germline loops: CDR1 MNHNS, CDR2 SASEGT. The V and J ends lost 6 bases and 4 bases, in that order; junction bases with no gene match: 18. The CDR3 runs to 18 residues.

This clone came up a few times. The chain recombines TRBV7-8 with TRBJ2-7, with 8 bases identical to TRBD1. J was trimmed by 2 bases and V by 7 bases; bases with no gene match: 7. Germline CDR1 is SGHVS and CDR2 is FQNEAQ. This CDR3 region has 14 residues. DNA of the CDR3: TGTGCCAGCACCCTCGGGACAGGTCCCTACGAGCAGTACTTC. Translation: CASTLGTGPYEQYF.